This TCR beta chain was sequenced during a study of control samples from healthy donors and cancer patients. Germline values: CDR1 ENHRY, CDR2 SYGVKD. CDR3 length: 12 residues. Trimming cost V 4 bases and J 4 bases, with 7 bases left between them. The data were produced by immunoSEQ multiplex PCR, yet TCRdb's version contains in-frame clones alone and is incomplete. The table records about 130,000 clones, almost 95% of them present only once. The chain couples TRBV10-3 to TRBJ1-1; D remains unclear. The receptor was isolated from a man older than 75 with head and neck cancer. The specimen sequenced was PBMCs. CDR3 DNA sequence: TGTGCCATCAGTGCTGCTGGCACTGAAGCTTTCTTT. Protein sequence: CAISAAGTEAFF.